Presented here are 19 T cell receptor beta chains from one specimen sequenced in a study of T cell responses to AZD1222 COVID-19 vaccine. Clones were read by immunoSEQ multiplex PCR, and TCRdb kept only the in-frame ones, dropping some. The profile shows about 140,000 clones, about 89% of them singletons. The sequences come from peripheral blood, collected 28 days after the second dose of the MenACWY control vaccine. All receptors derive from an adult who received the MenACWY meningococcal vaccine as a control.

This rearrangement joins TRBV3-1 (or the pseudogene TRBV3-2) to TRBJ1-3; maybe TRBD1 (6 bases). The germline V gene has CDR1 LGHDT and CDR2 YNNKEL (reference sequence). Trimming removed 1 base from V and 2 bases from J, with 6 bases in between. The CDR3 has 14 amino acids. The CDR3 DNA is TGTGCCAGCAGCCAAGCAGGGGCTGGAAACACCATATATTTT. Translating it yields CASSQAGAGNTIYF.

V and J are TRBV24-1 and TRBJ2-5; D is unresolved. The CDR3 contains 12 residues. CDR1 is KGHDR, CDR2 SFDVKD, per germline. Trimming took off 5 bases at V and 1 base at J, with 4 bases between the two ends. Here the CDR3 reads CATSGGQETQYF. The CDR3 coding sequence is TGTGCCACCAGTGGAGGCCAAGAGACCCAGTACTTC.

The chain couples TRBV5-6 to TRBJ2-5; 7 bases agree with TRBD1. The V gene end was trimmed by 3 bases and the J gene end by 7 bases; junction bases not matched to a gene: 6. This CDR3 contains 13 residues. CDR1 is SGHDT and CDR2 is YYEEEE in the germline V gene. CDR3 nucleotides: TGTGCCAGCAGCTCAGGACAGGCCGGGACCCAGTACTTC. It is translated as CASSSGQAGTQYF.

This clone appeared once. The rearrangement links TRBV6-1 to TRBJ2-1; D unclear. CDR3 length: 11 residues. Trimming removed 2 bases from V and 9 bases from J, with 5 bases in between. Germline lookup yields CDR1 MNHNS and CDR2 SASEGT. The CDR3 coding sequence is TGTGCCAGCAGTGAACTTGGTGAGCAGTTCTTC. Its protein is CASSELGEQFF.

This chain uses TRBV3-1 (or the pseudogene TRBV3-2) with TRBJ1-2; no reliable D call. Germline lookup yields CDR1 LGHDT and CDR2 YNNKEL (reference sequence). The CDR3 totals 14 residues. The V end lost 1 base, the J end lost 8 bases, and 14 bases lay between the germline ends. The CDR3 nucleotides read TGTGCCAGCAGCCAAGTGGTAGGAGAACGCGGCTACACCTTC. Protein product: CASSQVVGERGYTF.

The chain links TRBV28 to TRBJ2-2; D unclear. This CDR3 region has 12 residues. Germline loops: CDR1 MDHEN, CDR2 SYDVKM. Trimming left V 10 bases short and J 6 bases short, with 12 bases between. Here the CDR3 reads CATVGNSGELFF. CDR3 nucleotide sequence: TGTGCCACTGTCGGTAACTCCGGGGAGCTGTTTTTT.

The chain joins TRBV2 to TRBJ1-2; D not certain. The length of the CDR3 is 13 residues. The germline V and J ends were trimmed by 6 bases and 6 bases, with 14 bases remaining between them. The V gene's germline CDR1 is SNHLY and CDR2 FYNNEI. CDR3 residues: CASSRDNSDGYTF. CDR3 DNA: TGTGCCAGCAGCCGGGATAACTCCGATGGCTACACCTTC.

The chain recombines TRBV28 with TRBJ2-1, with D maybe TRBD2 (6 bases). V gave up 4 bases and J gave up 1 base, with 14 bases separating them. Germline loops: CDR1 MDHEN, CDR2 SYDVKM. The CDR3 covers 16 residues. The DNA for the CDR3 is TGTGCCAGCAGTTCGCCTATTAGCGGTTCCTACAATGAGCAGTTCTTC. Translated: CASSSPISGSYNEQFF. The full variable domain, with the rest looked up from reference TRBV28 and TRBJ2-1, is DVKVTQSSRYLVKRTGEKVFLECVQDMDHENMFWYRQDPGLGLRLIYFSYDVKMKEKGDIPEGYSVSREKKERFSLILESASTNQTSMYLCASSSPISGSYNEQFFGPGTRLTVL.

This clone was observed a single time. The chain uses TRBV24-1 and TRBJ2-2; tentative D call: TRBD2 (5 bases). Trimming cost V 9 bases and J 3 bases, with 19 bases left between them. The germline gives CDR1 KGHDR, CDR2 SFDVKD. There are 16 residues in the CDR3. This CDR3 reads CATAIRRTLDTGELFF. CDR3 sequence (DNA): TGTGCCACCGCCATCCGGAGGACCCTGGACACCGGGGAGCTGTTTTTT.

This clone was observed once. The V call is TRBV7-9, the J call TRBJ2-7; no clear D. V gave up 5 bases and J gave up 3 bases, with 8 bases separating them. Germline V gene data show CDR1 as SEHNR and CDR2 as FQNEAQ (reference sequence). There are 12 residues in the CDR3. CDR3 amino acids: CASSRSGYEQYF. The DNA for the CDR3 is TGTGCCAGCAGCAGGAGTGGCTACGAGCAGTACTTC.

A note on this clone: The sample holds other DNA sequences that translate to the same CDR3. The chain links TRBV19 to TRBJ1-5; 11 nucleotides line up with TRBD1. The germline gives CDR1 LNHDA, CDR2 SQIVND (reference sequence). The CDR3 loop spans 15 amino acids. J lost 4 bases, V lost 3 bases, and 2 bases had no gene match. The CDR3 DNA reads TGTGCCAGTAGTATCGGGACAGGGGGGAATCAGCCCCAGCATTTT. Encoded protein: CASSIGTGGNQPQHF.

The V gene is TRBV28, the J gene TRBJ1-1, with a possible D match to TRBD1 (6 bases). The CDR3 is made up of 13 amino acids. The V end lost 8 bases, the J end lost 6 bases, and 16 bases lay between the germline ends. CDR1 is MDHEN, CDR2 SYDVKM, per germline. CDR3 sequence reads: CASSLTGRAEAFF. The CDR3 bases are TGTGCCAGCTCCCTCACAGGGCGGGCTGAAGCTTTCTTT.

The chain joins TRBV5-5 to TRBJ1-3; D is unclear. CDR3 length: 15 residues. Looked up from germline, CDR1 is SGHKS and CDR2 is YYEKEE (reference sequence). V gave up 4 bases and J gave up 2 bases, with 13 bases separating them. As DNA, the CDR3 is TGTGCCAGCAGCCCCGGATGGGGAACTGGAAACACCATATATTTT. It translates to CASSPGWGTGNTIYF. The variable domain in full, completed from reference TRBV5-5 and TRBJ1-3, reads DAGVTQSPTHLIKTRGQQVTLRCSPISGHKSVSWYQQVLGQGPQFIFQYYEKEERGRGNFPDRFSARQFPNYSSELNVNALLLGDSALYLCASSPGWGTGNTIYFGEGSWLTVV.

The V gene is TRBV7-2, the J gene TRBJ2-1; tentatively, D is TRBD2 (5 bases). Trimming stripped 2 bases from V and 8 bases from J, with 16 bases between. This CDR3 is built from 15 residues. The V gene's germline CDR1 is SGHTA and CDR2 FQGNSA. The CDR3 spells CASSLYSSSVYEQFF. CDR3 bases: TGTGCCAGCAGCTTATATTCTAGCTCAGTATATGAGCAGTTCTTC.

This chain uses TRBV25-1 with TRBJ1-6; no definite D call. V was clipped by 3 bases and J by 3 bases, with 9 bases between them. The CDR3 is made up of 15 amino acids. The germline CDR1 and CDR2 sequences are MGHDK and SYGVNS. CDR3 protein: CASSELVSYNSPLHF. In nucleotides, the CDR3 is TGTGCCAGCAGTGAGCTTGTCAGCTATAATTCACCCCTCCACTTT.

In nucleotides, the CDR3 is TGTGCCAGCAGCCAACCGGGACTTTCCTACAATGAGCAGTTCTTC. It specifies CASSQPGLSYNEQFF. The rearrangement uses TRBV3-1 (or the pseudogene TRBV3-2) and TRBJ2-1, with D perhaps matching TRBD2 (6 bases). There are 15 residues in the CDR3. V lost 2 bases and J 1 base, leaving 9 bases between the germline ends. Germline V gene data show CDR1 as LGHDT and CDR2 as YNNKEL (reference sequence).

J is TRBJ1-5 and V is TRBV27, with TRBD1 as a possible D gene (5 bases). Between the trimmed V and J ends, which lost 6 bases and 3 bases, there was a span of 12 bases. Germline V gene data show CDR1 as MNHEY and CDR2 as SMNVEV (reference sequence). This CDR3 is built from 14 residues. For the CDR3, the DNA is TGTGCCAGCAGCCCGAGGGGCTACAATCAGCCCCAGCATTTT. Translated: CASSPRGYNQPQHF.

The chain links TRBV5-1 to TRBJ1-4; 7 bases are a match to TRBD1. V was pared by 4 bases and J by 0 bases, with 6 bases of the junction left unmatched. Looked up from germline, CDR1 is SGHRS and CDR2 is YFSETQ. CDR3 length: 16 amino acids. Written as DNA, the CDR3 is TGCGCCAGCAGCGCTAGACAGGGAACAACTAATGAAAAACTGTTTTTT. Protein sequence: CASSARQGTTNEKLFF.

This clone was picked up one time. V usage is TRBV9 and J usage is TRBJ2-3; no definite D call. The CDR3 sequence is 10 residues long. Germline V gene lookup returns CDR1 SGDLS and CDR2 YYNGEE. The CDR3 region has the DNA TGTGCGAGCGGCACAGATACGCAGTATTTT. Protein sequence: CASGTDTQYF.